One sample yielded the 9 T cell receptor beta chains listed below, sequenced in a study of technical replicates of blood from several donors. This table comes from immunoSEQ multiplex PCR, and its TCRdb copy is limited to in-frame clones, with some not included. This table holds some 94,000 clones, less than 96% found once. The sequencing sample was made of T cells isolated from PBMCs. The receptor set was obtained from a human donor in good health.

This clone was seen only once. V gene TRBV29-1 combines with J gene TRBJ2-1; 8 positions match TRBD1. The V gene end was trimmed by 4 bases and the J gene end by 7 bases; junction bases not matched to a gene: 9. Germline V gene sequence: CDR1 SQVTM, CDR2 ANQGSEA. This CDR3 region has 14 residues. The CDR3 DNA sequence: TGCAGCGTTGCCGTAGACAGGGGTTGGAATGAGCAGTTCTTC. It is translated as CSVAVDRGWNEQFF.

The chain recombines TRBV28 with TRBJ1-5; 7 bases map to TRBD1. The CDR3 is 14 amino acids. V shed 4 bases and J 5 bases; nucleotides not matched to a gene: 5. Looked up from germline, CDR1 is MDHEN and CDR2 is SYDVKM. The CDR3 bases are TGTGCCAGCAGTTCCGGACAGGTCCATCAGCCCCAGCATTTT. Residues: CASSSGQVHQPQHF.

The chain is built from TRBV6-1 and TRBJ2-7; TRBD2 matches 8 bases. With 2 bases clipped from V and 5 bases from J, the junction kept 5 bases outside the gene matches. CDR1 and CDR2 (germline): MNHNS, SASEGT. The CDR3 has 14 amino acids. For the CDR3, the DNA is TGTGCCAGCAGTGAAAAGCGGGAGATCGACGAGCAGTACTTC. Translation gives CASSEKREIDEQYF.

This rearrangement joins TRBV10-1 to TRBJ2-1, with D perhaps TRBD1 (6 bases). The CDR3 is made up of 15 amino acids. Germline lookup yields CDR1 WNHNN and CDR2 SYGVQD (reference sequence). Trimming left V 2 bases short and J 1 base short, with 9 bases between. CDR3 residues: CASSEIQGSYNEQFF. The DNA of the CDR3 is TGCGCCAGCAGTGAGATACAGGGTTCCTACAATGAGCAGTTCTTC.

The V and J genes are TRBV19 and TRBJ1-5, with D unclear. CDR3 length: 17 residues. CDR1 is LNHDA, CDR2 SQIVND, per germline (reference sequence). With 7 bases removed from V and 0 bases from J, the gap between germline ends came to 19 bases. The CDR3 sequence: CASTLRRASYSNQPQHF. For the CDR3, the DNA is TGTGCCAGTACCCTCAGGAGGGCCTCGTATAGCAATCAGCCCCAGCATTTT.

The chain joins TRBV5-6 to TRBJ1-1, with TRBD1 matching 7 bases. The CDR3 covers 14 residues. The V gene end was trimmed by 1 base and the J gene end by 8 bases; junction bases not matched to a gene: 8. The germline gives CDR1 SGHDT, CDR2 YYEEEE. The CDR3 is CASSLIAGTAEAFF. As DNA, the CDR3 is TGTGCCAGCAGCTTGATTGCCGGGACAGCGGAAGCTTTCTTT.

This sequence joins TRBV7-9 and TRBJ2-7; no reliable D call. The germline gives CDR1 SEHNR, CDR2 FQNEAQ (reference sequence). The V and J ends lost 5 bases and 1 base respectively, with 18 bases between them. This CDR3 region has 16 residues. The CDR3 sequence is CASSPPNSIPSYEQYF. The CDR3 DNA reads as TGTGCCAGCAGCCCACCTAACTCGATCCCTTCCTACGAGCAGTACTTC. The full variable domain, with the rest looked up from reference TRBV7-9 and TRBJ2-7, is DTGVSQNPRHKITKRGQNVTFRCDPISEHNRLYWYRQTLGQGPEFLTYFQNEAQLEKSRLLSDRFSAERPKGSFSTLEIQRTEQGDSAMYLCASSPPNSIPSYEQYFGPGTRLTVT.

This chain connects TRBV5-4 to TRBJ2-7; 7 nucleotides align to TRBD2. Germline loops: CDR1 SGHNT, CDR2 YYREEE (reference sequence). V shed 2 bases, J shed 3 bases, and the junction held 2 bases outside the gene matches. This CDR3 comprises 13 residues. The CDR3 loop is CASSLGLGYEQYF. The CDR3, as DNA: TGTGCCAGCAGCTTAGGACTAGGCTACGAGCAGTACTTC.

In DNA form, the CDR3 reads TGTGCCAGCAGCCAAGTTACCGCGGGAGGGGAAGAGACCCAGTACTTC. Translation: CASSQVTAGGEETQYF. This chain joins TRBV4-2 and TRBJ2-5; 9 bases map to TRBD2. Germline trimming cut 1 base from V and 3 bases from J; bases unmatched to any gene: 6. Germline CDR1 is LGHNA and CDR2 is YNFKEQ. The CDR3 contains 16 residues.